This TCR beta chain was obtained from a study of T-cell memory formation after mild COVID-19. Background on the study: Clusters of TCRs were largely donor specific.

This CDR3 spans 14 amino acids. With V trimmed by 3 bases and J by 9 bases, 7 bases remained unmatched. Germline V lookup: CDR1 SGHDT, CDR2 YYEEEE. Comments on this clonotype: Its antigen is not identified.

Study-wide results and limits: CD4+ contracting clones lay mainly in CM and EM, CD8+ ones in EMRA.

TCR alpha and TCR beta cDNA libraries carrying sample barcodes and UMIs were produced by 5'RACE using constant-segment primers. Using its own MiXCR run on the 5' RACE reads, TCRdb lists one record per CDR3 protein. The data hold a few hundred thousand distinct CDR3 sequences, with roughly 8% observed a single time. The rearrangement joins TRBV5-6 to TRBJ1-5; 9 bases are shared with TRBD1. The sample consisted of PBMCs or a T cell subset sorted from them (not recorded which). The TCR was taken from a man aged 18 to 30 who had mild COVID-19 (a few samples of this study predate the infection). Cell type and time point are not known. Here the CDR3 DNA reads TGTGCCAGCAGCTCCGGGACAGGGTTCGGGCCCCAGCATTTT. Translation: CASSSGTGFGPQHF.